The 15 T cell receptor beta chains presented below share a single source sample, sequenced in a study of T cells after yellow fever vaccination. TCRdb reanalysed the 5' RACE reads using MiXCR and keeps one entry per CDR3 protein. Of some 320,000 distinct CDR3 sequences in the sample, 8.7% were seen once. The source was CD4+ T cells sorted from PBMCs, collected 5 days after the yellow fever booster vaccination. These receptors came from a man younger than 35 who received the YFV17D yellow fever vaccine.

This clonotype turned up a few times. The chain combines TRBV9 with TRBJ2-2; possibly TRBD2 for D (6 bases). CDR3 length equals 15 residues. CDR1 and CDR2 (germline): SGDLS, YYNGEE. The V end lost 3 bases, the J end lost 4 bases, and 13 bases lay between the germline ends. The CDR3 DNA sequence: TGTGCCAGCAGCGCCCGGGACTTCGGCACCGGGGAGCTGTTTTTT. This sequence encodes CASSARDFGTGELFF.

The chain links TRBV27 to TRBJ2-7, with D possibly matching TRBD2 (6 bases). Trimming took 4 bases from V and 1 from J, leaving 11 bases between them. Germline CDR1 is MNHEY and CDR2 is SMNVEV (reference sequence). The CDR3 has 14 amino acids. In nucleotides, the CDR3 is TGTGCCAGCAGTTCACTCCGGGGGTCCTACGAGCAGTACGTC. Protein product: CASSSLRGSYEQYV.

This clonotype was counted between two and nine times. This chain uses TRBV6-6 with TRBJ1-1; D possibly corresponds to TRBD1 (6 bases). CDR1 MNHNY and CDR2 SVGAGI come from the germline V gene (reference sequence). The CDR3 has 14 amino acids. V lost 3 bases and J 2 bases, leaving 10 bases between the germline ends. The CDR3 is CASSYPGGNTEAFF. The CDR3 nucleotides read TGTGCCAGCAGTTATCCGGGGGGCAACACTGAAGCTTTCTTT.

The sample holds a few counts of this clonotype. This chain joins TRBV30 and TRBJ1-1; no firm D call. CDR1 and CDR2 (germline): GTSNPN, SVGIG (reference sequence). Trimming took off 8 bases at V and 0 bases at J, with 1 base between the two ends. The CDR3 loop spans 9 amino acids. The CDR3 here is CALNTEAFF. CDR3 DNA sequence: TGTGCCCTGAACACTGAAGCTTTCTTT.

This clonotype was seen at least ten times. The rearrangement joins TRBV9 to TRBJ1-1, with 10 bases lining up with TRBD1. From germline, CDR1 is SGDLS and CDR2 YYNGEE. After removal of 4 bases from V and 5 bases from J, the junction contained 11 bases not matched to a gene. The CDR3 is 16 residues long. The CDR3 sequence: CASSTGTGAKITEAFF. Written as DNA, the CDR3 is TGTGCCAGCAGCACCGGGACAGGGGCGAAGATTACTGAAGCTTTCTTT.

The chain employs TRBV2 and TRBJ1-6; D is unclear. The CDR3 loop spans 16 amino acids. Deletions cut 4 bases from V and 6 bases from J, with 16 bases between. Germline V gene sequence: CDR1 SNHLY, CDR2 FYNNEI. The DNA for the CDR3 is TGTGCCAGCAGTGCTGCGACAATCTGGGCTAATTCACCCCTCCACTTT. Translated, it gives CASSAATIWANSPLHF. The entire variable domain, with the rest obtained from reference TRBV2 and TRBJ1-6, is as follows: EPEVTQTPSHQVTQMGQEVILRCVPISNHLYFYWYRQILGQKVEFLVSFYNNEISEKSEIFDDQFSVERPDGSNFTLKIRSTKLEDSAMYFCASSAATIWANSPLHFGNGTRLTVT.

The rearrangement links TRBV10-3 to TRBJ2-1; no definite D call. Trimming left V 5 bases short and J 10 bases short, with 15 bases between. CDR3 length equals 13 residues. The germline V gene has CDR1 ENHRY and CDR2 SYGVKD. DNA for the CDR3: TGTGCCATCAGTCCTATGGGGTCCCAAGAGCAGTTCTTC. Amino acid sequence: CAISPMGSQEQFF.

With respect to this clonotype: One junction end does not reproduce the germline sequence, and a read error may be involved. The DNA for the CDR3 is TGTGCCAGCAGCTCACGACAGGGGGCAGGAGATAAGCAGTATTTT. As protein: CASSSRQGAGDKQYF. V usage is TRBV7-2 and J usage is TRBJ2-3, with TRBD1 matching 10 bases. The CDR3 covers 15 residues. CDR1 is SGHTA, CDR2 FQGNSA, per germline.

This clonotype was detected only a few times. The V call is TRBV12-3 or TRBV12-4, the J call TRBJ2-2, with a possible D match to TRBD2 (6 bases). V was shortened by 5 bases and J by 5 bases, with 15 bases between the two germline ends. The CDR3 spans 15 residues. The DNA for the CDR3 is TGTGCCAGCAGTCCGCGGGACGGGAAGACCGGGGAGCTGTTTTTT. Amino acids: CASSPRDGKTGELFF.

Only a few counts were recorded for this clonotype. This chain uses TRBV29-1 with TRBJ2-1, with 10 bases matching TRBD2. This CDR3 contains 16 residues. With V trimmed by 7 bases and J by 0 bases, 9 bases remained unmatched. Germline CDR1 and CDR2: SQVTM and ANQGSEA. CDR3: CSATGTSGNSYNEQFF. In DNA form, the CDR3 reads TGCAGCGCCACGGGAACTAGCGGGAACTCCTACAATGAGCAGTTCTTC.

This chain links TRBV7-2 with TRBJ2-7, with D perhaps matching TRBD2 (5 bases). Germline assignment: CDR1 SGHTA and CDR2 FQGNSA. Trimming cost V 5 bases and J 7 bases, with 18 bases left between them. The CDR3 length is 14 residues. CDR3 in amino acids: CASSAAARLYEQYF. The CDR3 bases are TGTGCCAGCAGCGCAGCGGCTAGACTTTATGAGCAGTACTTC.

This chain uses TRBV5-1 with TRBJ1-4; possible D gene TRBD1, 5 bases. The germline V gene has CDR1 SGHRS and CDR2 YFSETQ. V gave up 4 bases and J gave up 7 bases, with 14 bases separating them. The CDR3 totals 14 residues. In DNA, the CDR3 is TGCGCCAGCAGCGCCGGGACGATGGGTGAAAAACTGTTTTTT. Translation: CASSAGTMGEKLFF.

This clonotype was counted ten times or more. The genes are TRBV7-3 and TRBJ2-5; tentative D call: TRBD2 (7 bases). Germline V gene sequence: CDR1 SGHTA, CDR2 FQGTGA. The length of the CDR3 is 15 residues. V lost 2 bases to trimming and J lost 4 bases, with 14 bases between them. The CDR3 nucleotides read TGTGCCAGCAGCTTAGGGGGGGCCGCCGGAGAGACCCAGTACTTC. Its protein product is CASSLGGAAGETQYF.

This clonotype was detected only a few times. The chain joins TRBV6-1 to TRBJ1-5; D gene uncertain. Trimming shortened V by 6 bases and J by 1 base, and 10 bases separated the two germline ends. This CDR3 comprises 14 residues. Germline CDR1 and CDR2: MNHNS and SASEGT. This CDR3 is CASRDPWSNQPQHF. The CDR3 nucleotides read TGTGCCAGCAGAGATCCATGGAGCAATCAGCCCCAGCATTTT.

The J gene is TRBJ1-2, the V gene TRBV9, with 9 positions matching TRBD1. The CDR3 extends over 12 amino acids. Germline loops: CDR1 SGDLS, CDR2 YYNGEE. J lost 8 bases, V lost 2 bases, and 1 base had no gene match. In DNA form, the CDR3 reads TGTGCCAGCAGCGTGGGGACAGGGGGCTACACCTTC. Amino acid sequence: CASSVGTGGYTF.